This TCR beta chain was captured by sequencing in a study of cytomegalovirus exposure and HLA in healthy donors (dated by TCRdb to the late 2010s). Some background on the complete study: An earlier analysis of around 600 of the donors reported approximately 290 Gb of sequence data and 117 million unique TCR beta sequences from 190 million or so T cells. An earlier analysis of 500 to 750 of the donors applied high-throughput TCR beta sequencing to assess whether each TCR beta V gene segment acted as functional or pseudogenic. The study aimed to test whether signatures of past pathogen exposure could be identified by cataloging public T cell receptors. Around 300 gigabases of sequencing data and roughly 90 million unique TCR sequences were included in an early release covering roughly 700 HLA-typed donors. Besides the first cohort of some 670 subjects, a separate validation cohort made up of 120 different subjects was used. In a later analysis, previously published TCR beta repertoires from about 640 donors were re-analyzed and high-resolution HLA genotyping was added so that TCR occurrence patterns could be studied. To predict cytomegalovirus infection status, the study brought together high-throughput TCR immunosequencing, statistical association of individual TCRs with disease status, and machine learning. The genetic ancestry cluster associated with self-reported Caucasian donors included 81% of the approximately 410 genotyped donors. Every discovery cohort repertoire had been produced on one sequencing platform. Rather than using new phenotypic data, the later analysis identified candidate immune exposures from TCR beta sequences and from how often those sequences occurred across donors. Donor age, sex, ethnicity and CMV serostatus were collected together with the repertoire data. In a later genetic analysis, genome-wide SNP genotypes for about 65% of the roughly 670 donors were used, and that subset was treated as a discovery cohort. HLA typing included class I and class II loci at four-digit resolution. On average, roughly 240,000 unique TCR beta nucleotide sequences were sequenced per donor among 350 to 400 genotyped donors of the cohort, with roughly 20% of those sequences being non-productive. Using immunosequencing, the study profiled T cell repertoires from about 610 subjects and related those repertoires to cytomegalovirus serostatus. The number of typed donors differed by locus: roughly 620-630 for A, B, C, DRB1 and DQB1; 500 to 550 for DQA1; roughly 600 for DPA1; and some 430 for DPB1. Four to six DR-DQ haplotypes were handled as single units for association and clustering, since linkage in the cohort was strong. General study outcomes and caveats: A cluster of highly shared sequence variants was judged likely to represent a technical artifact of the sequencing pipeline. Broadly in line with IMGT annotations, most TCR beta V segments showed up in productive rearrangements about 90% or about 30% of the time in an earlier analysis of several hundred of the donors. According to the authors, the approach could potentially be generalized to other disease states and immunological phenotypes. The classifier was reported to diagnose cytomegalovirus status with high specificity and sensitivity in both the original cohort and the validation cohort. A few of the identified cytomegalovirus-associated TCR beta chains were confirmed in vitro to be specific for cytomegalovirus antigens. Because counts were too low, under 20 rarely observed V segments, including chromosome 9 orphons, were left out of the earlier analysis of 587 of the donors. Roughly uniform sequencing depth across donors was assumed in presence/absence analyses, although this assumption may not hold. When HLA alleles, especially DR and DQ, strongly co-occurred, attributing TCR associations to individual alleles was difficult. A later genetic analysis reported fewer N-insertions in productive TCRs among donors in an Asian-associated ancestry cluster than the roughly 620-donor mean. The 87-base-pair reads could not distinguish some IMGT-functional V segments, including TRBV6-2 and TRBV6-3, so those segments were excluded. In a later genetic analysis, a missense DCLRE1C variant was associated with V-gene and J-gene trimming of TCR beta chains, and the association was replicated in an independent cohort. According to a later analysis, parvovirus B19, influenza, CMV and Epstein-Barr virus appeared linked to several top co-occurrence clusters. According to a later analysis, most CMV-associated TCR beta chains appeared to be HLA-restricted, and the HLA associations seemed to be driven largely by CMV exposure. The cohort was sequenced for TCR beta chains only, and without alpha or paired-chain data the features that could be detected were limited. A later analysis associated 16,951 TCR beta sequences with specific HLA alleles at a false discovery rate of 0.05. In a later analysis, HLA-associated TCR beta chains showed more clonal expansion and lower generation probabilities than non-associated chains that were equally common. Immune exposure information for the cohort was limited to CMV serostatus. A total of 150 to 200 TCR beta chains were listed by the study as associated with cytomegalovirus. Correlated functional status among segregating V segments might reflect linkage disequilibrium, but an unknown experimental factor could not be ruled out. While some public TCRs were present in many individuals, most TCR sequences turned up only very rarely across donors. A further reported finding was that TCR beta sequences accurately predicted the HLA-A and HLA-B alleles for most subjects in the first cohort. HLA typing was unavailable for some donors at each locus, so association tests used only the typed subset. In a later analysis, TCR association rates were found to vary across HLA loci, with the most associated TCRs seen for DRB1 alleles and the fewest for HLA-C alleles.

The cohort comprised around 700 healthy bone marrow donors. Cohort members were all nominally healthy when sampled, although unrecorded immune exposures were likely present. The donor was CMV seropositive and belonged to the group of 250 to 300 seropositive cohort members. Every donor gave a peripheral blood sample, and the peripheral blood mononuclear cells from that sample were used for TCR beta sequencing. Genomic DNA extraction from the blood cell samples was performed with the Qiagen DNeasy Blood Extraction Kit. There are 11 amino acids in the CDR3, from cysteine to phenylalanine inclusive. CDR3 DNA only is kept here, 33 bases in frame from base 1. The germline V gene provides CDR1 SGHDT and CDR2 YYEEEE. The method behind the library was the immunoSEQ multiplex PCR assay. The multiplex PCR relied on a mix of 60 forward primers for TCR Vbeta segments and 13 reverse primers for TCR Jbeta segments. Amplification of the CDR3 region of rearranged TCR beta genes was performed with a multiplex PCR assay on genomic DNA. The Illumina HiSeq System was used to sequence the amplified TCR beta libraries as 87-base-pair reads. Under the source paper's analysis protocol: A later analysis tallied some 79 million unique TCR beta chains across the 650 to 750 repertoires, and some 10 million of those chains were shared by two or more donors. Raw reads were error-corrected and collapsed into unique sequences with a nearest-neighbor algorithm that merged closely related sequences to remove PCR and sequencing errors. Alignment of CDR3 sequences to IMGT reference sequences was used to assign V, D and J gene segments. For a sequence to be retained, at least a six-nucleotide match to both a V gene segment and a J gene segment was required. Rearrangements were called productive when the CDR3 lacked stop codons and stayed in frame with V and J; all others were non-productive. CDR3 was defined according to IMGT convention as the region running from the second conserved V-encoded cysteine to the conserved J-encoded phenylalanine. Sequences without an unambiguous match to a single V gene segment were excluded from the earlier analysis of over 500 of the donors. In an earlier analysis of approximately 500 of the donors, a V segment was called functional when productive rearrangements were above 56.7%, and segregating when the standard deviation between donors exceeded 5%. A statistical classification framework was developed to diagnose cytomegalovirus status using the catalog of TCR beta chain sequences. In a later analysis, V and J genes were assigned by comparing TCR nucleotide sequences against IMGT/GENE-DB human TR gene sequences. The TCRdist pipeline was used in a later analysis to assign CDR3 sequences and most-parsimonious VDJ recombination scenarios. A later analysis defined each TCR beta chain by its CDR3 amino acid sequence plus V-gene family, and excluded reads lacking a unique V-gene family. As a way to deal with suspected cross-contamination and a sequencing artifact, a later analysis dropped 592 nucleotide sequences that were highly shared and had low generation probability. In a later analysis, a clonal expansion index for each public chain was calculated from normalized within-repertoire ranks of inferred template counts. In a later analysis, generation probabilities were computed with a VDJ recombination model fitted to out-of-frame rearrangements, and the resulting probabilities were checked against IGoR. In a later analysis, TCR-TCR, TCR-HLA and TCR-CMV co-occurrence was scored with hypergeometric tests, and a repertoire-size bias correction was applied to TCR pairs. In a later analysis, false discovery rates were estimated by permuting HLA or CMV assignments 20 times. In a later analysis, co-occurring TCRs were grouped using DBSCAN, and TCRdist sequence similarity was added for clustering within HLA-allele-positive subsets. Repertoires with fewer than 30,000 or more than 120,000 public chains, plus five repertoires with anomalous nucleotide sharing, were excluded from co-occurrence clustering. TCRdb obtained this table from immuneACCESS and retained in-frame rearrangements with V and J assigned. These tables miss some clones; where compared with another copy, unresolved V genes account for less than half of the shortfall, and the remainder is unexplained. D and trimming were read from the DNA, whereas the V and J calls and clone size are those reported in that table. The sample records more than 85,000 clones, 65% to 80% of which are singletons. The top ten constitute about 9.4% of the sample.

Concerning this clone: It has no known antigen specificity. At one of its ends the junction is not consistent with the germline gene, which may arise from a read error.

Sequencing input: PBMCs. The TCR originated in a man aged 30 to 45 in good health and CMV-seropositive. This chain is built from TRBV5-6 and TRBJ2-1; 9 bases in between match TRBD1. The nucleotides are TGTGCCAGCAGCTCGAATGACAGGGGGATCTTC. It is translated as CASSSNDRGIF.